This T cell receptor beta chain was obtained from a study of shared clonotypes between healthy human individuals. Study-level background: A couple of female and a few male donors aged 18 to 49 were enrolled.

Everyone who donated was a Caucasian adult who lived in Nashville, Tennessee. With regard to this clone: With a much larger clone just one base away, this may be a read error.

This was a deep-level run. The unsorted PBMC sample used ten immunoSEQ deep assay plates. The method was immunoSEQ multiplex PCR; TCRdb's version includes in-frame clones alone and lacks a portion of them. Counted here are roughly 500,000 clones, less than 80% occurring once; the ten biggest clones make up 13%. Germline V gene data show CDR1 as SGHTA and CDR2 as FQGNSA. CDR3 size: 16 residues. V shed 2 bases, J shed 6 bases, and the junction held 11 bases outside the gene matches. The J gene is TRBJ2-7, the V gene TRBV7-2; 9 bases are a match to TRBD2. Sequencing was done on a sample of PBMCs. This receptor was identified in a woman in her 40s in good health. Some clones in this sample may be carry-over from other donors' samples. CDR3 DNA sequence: TGTGCCAGCAGCTTATACCCCCCGGGGCGGGAGGGCGAGCAGTACTTC. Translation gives CASSLYPPGREGEQYF.